These T cell receptor beta chains were read from a single sample in a study of CD8 T cells in ankylosing spondylitis. TCRdb recomputed calls from the 5' RACE reads with MiXCR, one row per CDR3 protein. The table lists approximately 100,000 distinct CDR3 sequences, 7.5% to 9% of them singletons. Input material: blood, either unsorted or a sorted T cell fraction (not recorded which). All receptors derive from a male donor with ankylosing spondylitis or in good health (not recorded which). Both conserved end residues are part of each CDR3. D genes are given only for firm matches. Some rows have no size entry. The others give once, few or many, or a class for an expanded clone.

clone_size: few
d_call: -
v_call: TRBV11-2
j_call: TRBJ2-1
cdr3_nt: TGTGCCAGCATAACAGCGGAGGGATACAATGAGCAGTTCTTC
cdr3_aa: CASITAEGYNEQFF

clone_size: many
d_call: -
v_call: TRBV6-5
j_call: TRBJ2-3
cdr3_nt: TGTGCCAGCAGTTCCTTACAGGGTTGGGAGGCAGATACGCAGTATTTT
cdr3_aa: CASSSLQGWEADTQYF

clone_size: many
d_call: -
v_call: TRBV5-1
j_call: TRBJ1-2
cdr3_nt: TGCGCCAGCAGCTTGGACACCCCACAAGGCTATGGCTACACCTTC
cdr3_aa: CASSLDTPQGYGYTF

clone_size: many
d_call: -
v_call: TRBV7-9
j_call: TRBJ1-4
cdr3_nt: TGTGCCAGCAGCTTAGACCCTTTCGGGGAAAAACTGTTTTTT
cdr3_aa: CASSLDPFGEKLFF

clone_size: many
d_call: TRBD2
v_call: TRBV6-1
j_call: TRBJ2-7
cdr3_nt: TGTGCCAGCAGTGACCCGACCGGGGGGATCTCCTACGAGCAGTACTTC
cdr3_aa: CASSDPTGGISYEQYF

clone_size: many
d_call: -
v_call: TRBV7-2
j_call: TRBJ2-7
cdr3_nt: TGTGCCAGCAGCTTGATACGCCCCTACGAGCAGTACTTC
cdr3_aa: CASSLIRPYEQYF

clone_size: many
d_call: -
v_call: TRBV7-2
j_call: TRBJ1-1
cdr3_nt: TGTGCCAGCAGCCCCGCAAGGGCTGAAGCTTTCTTT
cdr3_aa: CASSPARAEAFF

clone_size: many
d_call: -
v_call: TRBV21-1
j_call: TRBJ2-1
cdr3_nt: TGTGCCAGCAGCAAAGCGCACGGGAGATACAATGAGCAGTTCTTC
cdr3_aa: CASSKAHGRYNEQFF

clone_size: many
d_call: -
v_call: TRBV9
j_call: TRBJ2-7
cdr3_nt: TGTGCCAGCGGAGGACCCACGACTCGGGAGCAGTACTTC
cdr3_aa: CASGGPTTREQYF

clone_size: many
d_call: -
v_call: TRBV15
j_call: TRBJ2-4
cdr3_nt: TGTGCCACCAGCAGAGGTTCTGGAGGGGAAGCCAAAAACATTCAGTACTTC
cdr3_aa: CATSRGSGGEAKNIQYF

clone_size: many
d_call: -
v_call: TRBV9
j_call: TRBJ2-1
cdr3_nt: TGTGCCAGCAGCCTACGGGGGGCACTGTACAATGAGCAGTTCTTC
cdr3_aa: CASSLRGALYNEQFF

clone_size: -
d_call: -
v_call: TRBV11-1
j_call: TRBJ2-7
cdr3_nt: TGTGCCAGCAGCTTAGCCGGGCTCGGGTTCGAGCAGTACTTC
cdr3_aa: CASSLAGLGFEQYF

clone_size: many
d_call: -
v_call: TRBV6-2/TRBV6-3
j_call: TRBJ2-2
cdr3_nt: TGTGCCAGCAGCCGACGGCCCCCCGGGACCGTGAACACCGGGGAGCTGTTTTTT
cdr3_aa: CASSRRPPGTVNTGELFF

clone_size: many
d_call: -
v_call: TRBV12-3/TRBV12-4
j_call: TRBJ2-2
cdr3_nt: TGTGCCAGCAGTCCATTTATAGGACTCACCGGGGAGCTGTTTTTT
cdr3_aa: CASSPFIGLTGELFF

clone_size: many
d_call: TRBD2
v_call: TRBV20-1
j_call: TRBJ2-2
cdr3_nt: TGCAGTGCTAGGTTGGCTAGCGGGGGCGGGGAGCTGTTTTTT
cdr3_aa: CSARLASGGGELFF

clone_size: -
d_call: -
v_call: TRBV12-5
j_call: TRBJ1-1
cdr3_nt: TGTGCTAGTGGTTCCCCATGGGGGGACACTGAAGCTTTCTTT
cdr3_aa: CASGSPWGDTEAFF

clone_size: many
d_call: -
v_call: TRBV6-2/TRBV6-3
j_call: TRBJ2-2
cdr3_nt: TGTGCCAGCAGCCGTGACTGGGGCACCGGGGAGCTGTTTTTT
cdr3_aa: CASSRDWGTGELFF

clone_size: many
d_call: TRBD1
v_call: TRBV15
j_call: TRBJ2-1
cdr3_nt: TGTGCCACCAGCAGAGGGACAGGGGGTTCATCCGAGCAGTTCTTC
cdr3_aa: CATSRGTGGSSEQFF

clone_size: many
d_call: -
v_call: TRBV7-9
j_call: TRBJ2-3
cdr3_nt: TGTGCCAGCGGTTTAGATACGCAGTATTTT
cdr3_aa: CASGLDTQYF

clone_size: few
d_call: TRBD1
v_call: TRBV19
j_call: TRBJ1-5
cdr3_nt: TGTGCCAGTAGTATAGCCCGCGACAGGGCCCCCAATCAGCCCCAGCATTTT
cdr3_aa: CASSIARDRAPNQPQHF

clone_size: many
d_call: TRBD1
v_call: TRBV19
j_call: TRBJ1-4
cdr3_nt: TGTGCCAGTAGTGTCGGACAGGCCACTAATGAAAAACTGTTTTTT
cdr3_aa: CASSVGQATNEKLFF

clone_size: many
d_call: -
v_call: TRBV7-2
j_call: TRBJ2-2
cdr3_nt: TGTGCCAGCAGCTTAGGACTCAAGAACACCGGGGAGCTGTTTTTT
cdr3_aa: CASSLGLKNTGELFF

clone_size: many
d_call: -
v_call: TRBV7-6
j_call: TRBJ1-5
cdr3_nt: TGTGCCAGCAGCCCCCGGACTGATAGCAATCAGCCCCAGCATTTT
cdr3_aa: CASSPRTDSNQPQHF

clone_size: -
d_call: TRBD1
v_call: TRBV7-2
j_call: TRBJ2-1
cdr3_nt: TGTGCCAGCAGCTTAGCCGGGACAGGGGTACGGAGGAACGATGAGCAGTTCTTC
cdr3_aa: CASSLAGTGVRRNDEQFF

clone_size: many
d_call: -
v_call: TRBV12-3/TRBV12-4
j_call: TRBJ2-7
cdr3_nt: TGTGCCAGCAGTGAAGAGGTATACGAGCAGTACTTC
cdr3_aa: CASSEEVYEQYF

clone_size: -
d_call: -
v_call: TRBV4-2
j_call: TRBJ2-3
cdr3_nt: TGTGCCAGCAGCCAAGATCGTGCTAGCGCGACAGATACGCAGTATTTT
cdr3_aa: CASSQDRASATDTQYF

clone_size: many
d_call: -
v_call: TRBV29-1
j_call: TRBJ2-7
cdr3_nt: TGCAGCGTTGTACGGGGCGGGGTCGCCTACGAGCAGTACTTC
cdr3_aa: CSVVRGGVAYEQYF

clone_size: -
d_call: -
v_call: TRBV19
j_call: TRBJ1-2
cdr3_nt: TGTGCCAGTAGTCTGGATCGAGAGTATGGCTACACCTTC
cdr3_aa: CASSLDREYGYTF

clone_size: many
d_call: -
v_call: TRBV5-1
j_call: TRBJ2-3
cdr3_nt: TGCGCCAGCAGCTCCTTGAACCTACGTGCAGATACGCAGTATTTT
cdr3_aa: CASSSLNLRADTQYF

clone_size: many
d_call: -
v_call: TRBV12-3/TRBV12-4
j_call: TRBJ2-2
cdr3_nt: TGTGCCAGCAGTTTAGGGTTGGAAGGCGGGGAGCTGTTTTTT
cdr3_aa: CASSLGLEGGELFF

clone_size: many
d_call: TRBD2
v_call: TRBV5-1
j_call: TRBJ2-2
cdr3_nt: TGCGCCAGCAGCTTGTTGCGGGAGTCGGGCACCGGGGAGCTGTTTTTT
cdr3_aa: CASSLLRESGTGELFF

clone_size: few
d_call: -
v_call: TRBV5-1
j_call: TRBJ2-7
cdr3_nt: TGCGCCAGCAGCAAAACAGGATTGACCTACGAGCAGTACTTC
cdr3_aa: CASSKTGLTYEQYF

clone_size: many
d_call: -
v_call: TRBV6-5
j_call: TRBJ2-2
cdr3_nt: TGTGCCAGCAGTTCCTTTGGGGGAGGGAACACCGGGGAGCTGTTTTTT
cdr3_aa: CASSSFGGGNTGELFF

clone_size: few
d_call: -
v_call: TRBV6-5
j_call: TRBJ1-5
cdr3_nt: TGTGCCAGCAGTTTCGCAGTCGGGAAGGGGTTTCAGCCCCAGCATTTT
cdr3_aa: CASSFAVGKGFQPQHF

clone_size: many
d_call: -
v_call: TRBV4-1
j_call: TRBJ1-1
cdr3_nt: TGCGCCAGCAGCCAAGTGGGCAGCCGTAAATTCATGAACACTGAAGCTTTCTTT
cdr3_aa: CASSQVGSRKFMNTEAFF

clone_size: -
d_call: -
v_call: TRBV4-3
j_call: TRBJ2-2
cdr3_nt: TGCGCCAGCAGCCAAGTCGTCGACCCCGGGGAGCTGTTTTTT
cdr3_aa: CASSQVVDPGELFF

clone_size: -
d_call: TRBD2
v_call: TRBV4-1
j_call: TRBJ2-5
cdr3_nt: TGCGCCAGCAGCCTCCAGCGGGAGGGAGGGGACCAAGAGACCCAGTACTTC
cdr3_aa: CASSLQREGGDQETQYF

clone_size: many
d_call: -
v_call: TRBV5-1
j_call: TRBJ2-1
cdr3_nt: TGCGCCAGCAGCTTGGAGACAGAGTTGAATGAGCAGTTCTTC
cdr3_aa: CASSLETELNEQFF

clone_size: many
d_call: TRBD1
v_call: TRBV27
j_call: TRBJ2-2
cdr3_nt: TGTGCCAGCAGTCCGCGACAGGGGGCCAACACCGGGGAGCTGTTTTTT
cdr3_aa: CASSPRQGANTGELFF

clone_size: few
d_call: -
v_call: TRBV7-2
j_call: TRBJ2-3
cdr3_nt: TGTGCCAGCAGCTGGGCTAGTCCAGATACGCAGTATTTT
cdr3_aa: CASSWASPDTQYF

clone_size: -
d_call: -
v_call: TRBV5-6
j_call: TRBJ2-2
cdr3_nt: TGTGCCAGCAGCTCCGGCGGGACCGGGGAGCTGTTTTTT
cdr3_aa: CASSSGGTGELFF

clone_size: few
d_call: -
v_call: TRBV7-8
j_call: TRBJ2-5
cdr3_nt: TGTGCCAGCAGCCCCCCGGCGGGTCAAGAGACCCAGTACTTC
cdr3_aa: CASSPPAGQETQYF

clone_size: few
d_call: -
v_call: TRBV29-1
j_call: TRBJ2-5
cdr3_nt: TGCAGCGTTGGTGGGCAGACCCAGTACTTC
cdr3_aa: CSVGGQTQYF

clone_size: many
d_call: -
v_call: TRBV4-3
j_call: TRBJ2-7
cdr3_nt: TGCGCCAGCAGCCAAGCTACTGGGACTCGGAACGAGCAGTACTTC
cdr3_aa: CASSQATGTRNEQYF

clone_size: many
d_call: -
v_call: TRBV29-1
j_call: TRBJ2-7
cdr3_nt: TGCAGCGTTGCCAGGGAGGACGAGCAGTACTTC
cdr3_aa: CSVAREDEQYF

clone_size: few
d_call: -
v_call: TRBV11-2
j_call: TRBJ2-3
cdr3_nt: TGTGTCAGCAGCTTAGAGGGTCTAGCCTTAAGATCACATCCGCAGTATTTT
cdr3_aa: CVSSLEGLALRSHPQYF

clone_size: many
d_call: -
v_call: TRBV4-2
j_call: TRBJ2-2
cdr3_nt: TGTGCCAGCAGCCAAGGGGTCGGAACCGGGGAGCTGTTTTTT
cdr3_aa: CASSQGVGTGELFF

clone_size: few
d_call: -
v_call: TRBV5-8
j_call: TRBJ1-6
cdr3_nt: TGTGCCAGCAGCTTGGCCACCGGGACACGTTATAATTCACCCCTCCACTTT
cdr3_aa: CASSLATGTRYNSPLHF

clone_size: -
d_call: -
v_call: TRBV13
j_call: TRBJ2-1
cdr3_nt: TGTGCCAGCAGCTTCCTACCCGGGAGCGGCAATGAGCAGTTCTTC
cdr3_aa: CASSFLPGSGNEQFF

clone_size: few
d_call: -
v_call: TRBV6-1
j_call: TRBJ2-5
cdr3_nt: TGTGCCAGCAGTGAAGGGAGGAACCAAGAGACCCAGTACTTC
cdr3_aa: CASSEGRNQETQYF